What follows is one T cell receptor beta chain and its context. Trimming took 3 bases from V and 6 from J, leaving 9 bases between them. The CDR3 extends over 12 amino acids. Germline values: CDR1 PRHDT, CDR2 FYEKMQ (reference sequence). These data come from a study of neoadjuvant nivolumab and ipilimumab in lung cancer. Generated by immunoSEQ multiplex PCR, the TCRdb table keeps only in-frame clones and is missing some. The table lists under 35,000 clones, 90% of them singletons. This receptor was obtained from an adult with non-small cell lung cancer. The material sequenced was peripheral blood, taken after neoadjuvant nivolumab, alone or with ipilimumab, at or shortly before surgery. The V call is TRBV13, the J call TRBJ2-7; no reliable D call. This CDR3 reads CASSLNAGEQYF. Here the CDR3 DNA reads TGTGCCAGCAGCTTGAACGCAGGCGAGCAGTACTTC.